This T cell receptor beta chain was captured in a study of blood T cells in healthy people across ages. Overall study findings and caveats: Long-lived and aged donors differed, with more naive CD4+ cells and higher diversity in the long-lived.

This clonotype appeared a few times. Its antigen remains unknown. The germline V gene encodes CDR1 SGHRS and CDR2 YFSETQ. The CDR3 spans 13 residues. V trimming: 4 bases; J trimming: 6 bases; junction bases outside the gene matches: 4. Together with a sample-barcoded 5' primer, a J-beta primer mix was included in a second PCR lasting about 6 to 11 cycles. TCRdb re-derived calls from the 5' RACE reads in MiXCR, one entry per CDR3 protein. The sample carries 800,000 to 950,000 distinct CDR3 sequences, around 48% recorded once. This receptor was obtained from a man younger than 45 in good health. Sequenced sample: blood. The rearrangement links TRBV5-1 to TRBJ2-4; 7 nucleotides align to TRBD1. The CDR3 coding sequence is TGCGCCAGCAGCGGAGACAGGGTAAACATTCAGTACTTC. It is translated as CASSGDRVNIQYF.